The source of this T cell receptor (beta chain) is a study of CD8+ T cells in alopecia areata. The length of the CDR3 is 13 residues. V shed 3 bases and J shed 12 bases, with 17 bases lying between them. The germline gives CDR1 SNHLY, CDR2 FYNNEI. RNA, once extracted, was reverse transcribed into cDNA for use as the sequencing template. TCRdb's table, derived via immunoSEQ multiplex PCR, lists solely in-frame clones and lacks some. The sample has about 130,000 clones; around 49% are singletons. Sample: CD8+ T cells sorted from blood, taken at week 0. V usage is TRBV2 and J usage is TRBJ1-2, with no clear D. The sequence was obtained from a human donor with alopecia areata. CDR3 DNA: TGTGCCAGCAGTGACCGGCAGGACCTCTGGGACACCTTC. It is translated as CASSDRQDLWDTF. Full variable domain (missing parts from reference TRBV2 and TRBJ1-2): EPEVTQTPSHQVTQMGQEVILRCVPISNHLYFYWYRQILGQKVEFLVSFYNNEISEKSEIFDDQFSVERPDGSNFTLKIRSTKLEDSAMYFCASSDRQDLWDTFGSGTRLTVV.